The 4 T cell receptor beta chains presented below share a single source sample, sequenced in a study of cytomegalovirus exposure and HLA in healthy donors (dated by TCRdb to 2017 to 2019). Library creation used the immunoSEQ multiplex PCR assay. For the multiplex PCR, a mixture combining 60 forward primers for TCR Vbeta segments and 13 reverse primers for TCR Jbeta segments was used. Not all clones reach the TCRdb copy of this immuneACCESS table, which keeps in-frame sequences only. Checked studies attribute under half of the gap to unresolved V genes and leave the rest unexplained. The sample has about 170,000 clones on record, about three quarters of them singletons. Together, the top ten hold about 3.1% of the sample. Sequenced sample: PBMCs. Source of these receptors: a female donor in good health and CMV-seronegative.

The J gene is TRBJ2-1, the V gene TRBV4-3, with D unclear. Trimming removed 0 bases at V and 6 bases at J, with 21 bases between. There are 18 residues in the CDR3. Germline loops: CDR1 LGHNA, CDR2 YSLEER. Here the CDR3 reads CASSQEEVLPSSGNEQFF. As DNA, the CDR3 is TGCGCCAGCAGCCAAGAGGAAGTCTTGCCCTCGTCGGGCAATGAGCAGTTCTTC.

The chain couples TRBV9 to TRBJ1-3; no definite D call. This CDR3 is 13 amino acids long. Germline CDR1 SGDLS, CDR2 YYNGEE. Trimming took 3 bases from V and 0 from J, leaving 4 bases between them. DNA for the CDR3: TGTGCCAGCAGCGCACTCTCTGGAAACACCATATATTTT. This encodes CASSALSGNTIYF.

This CDR3 is CSAPSEQFF. The DNA for the CDR3 is TGCAGTGCTCCCTCGGAGCAGTTCTTC. This chain joins TRBV20-1 and TRBJ2-1; D remains ambiguous. Germline V lookup: CDR1 DFQATT, CDR2 SNEGSKA (reference sequence). The CDR3 runs to 9 residues. V lost 5 bases and J 10 bases, leaving 6 bases between the germline ends.

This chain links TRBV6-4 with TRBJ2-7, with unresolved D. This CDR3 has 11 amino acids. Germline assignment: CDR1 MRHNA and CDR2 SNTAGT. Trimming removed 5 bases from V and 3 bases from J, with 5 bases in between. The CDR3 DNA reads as TGTGCCAGCAGTACTAACTACGAGCAGTACTTC. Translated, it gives CASSTNYEQYF.